These T cell receptor beta chains were read from a single sample in a study of T cell responses to AZD1222 COVID-19 vaccine. Sequenced by immunoSEQ multiplex PCR; TCRdb stores in-frame clones only, minus some. The repertoire has approximately 150,000 clones, 90% of them found once; the top ten carry approximately 3%. The material was peripheral blood, obtained on day 0 of AZD1222 vaccination. These receptors originate from an adult in good health. Both conserved end residues are part of each CDR3. The D gene is left open where the match is weak. Clone size, where shown, is once, few, many, or a class for clones that have expanded.

>TRBJ1-5|TRBV7-8|NA|NA
TGTGCCAGCAGCTTAGAGGCGGGCAATCAGCCCCAGCATTTT
CASSLEAGNQPQHF
>TRBJ2-2|TRBV19|NA|NA
TGTGCCAGTATAGGGAACACCGGGGAGCTGTTTTTT
CASIGNTGELFF
>TRBJ2-3|TRBV5-1|TRBD2|NA
TGCGCCAGCAGCTGGACGCTCAGGGAATGGGGACTAGCGGGGACAGATACGCAGTATTTT
CASSWTLREWGLAGTDTQYF
>TRBJ2-7|TRBV2|TRBD2|NA
TGTGCCGGGCGGGGGAGCTCCTACGAGCAGTACTTC
CAGRGSSYEQYF
>TRBJ1-1|TRBV11-2|NA|NA
TGTGCCAGCAGCTTACGAACAGGGGAAGCTTTCTTT
CASSLRTGEAFF
>TRBJ2-7|TRBV7-9|NA|NA
TGTGCCAGCAGCGTTGAAGACGAGCAGTACTTC
CASSVEDEQYF
>TRBJ1-5|TRBV20-1|NA|NA
TGCAGTGCTAGGGACCCTTCTCAGCATTTT
CSARDPSQHF
>TRBJ1-2|TRBV5-4|NA|NA
TGTGCCAGCAGCTTAGCCGGGACATGGCGGTATGGCTACACCTTC
CASSLAGTWRYGYTF
>TRBJ2-5|TRBV9|NA|NA
TGTGCCAGCAGCGGAGAGAGGTCGGGGACTTTACACGAAGAGACCCAGTACTTC
CASSGERSGTLHEETQYF
>TRBJ1-2|TRBV10-3|NA|NA
TGTGCCATCAGTGAGACCAGGGATCCTCTCGGCTACACCTTC
CAISETRDPLGYTF
>TRBJ2-1|TRBV2|NA|NA
TGTGCCAGCAGTCCCCACCGAAGACGCAATGAGCAGTTCTTC
CASSPHRRRNEQFF
>TRBJ1-3|TRBV29-1|TRBD1|NA
TGCAGCGCATCACAGGGGGCTGAAAACACCATATATTTT
CSASQGAENTIYF
>TRBJ2-7|TRBV5-8|NA|NA
TGTGCCAGCAGAAGGGGGCGGGGGGCCCACTACGAGCAGTACTTC
CASRRGRGAHYEQYF
>TRBJ2-5|TRBV19|TRBD2|NA
TGTGCCAGTACCCGGGGACTAGCGGACGGGGAGACCCAGTACTTC
CASTRGLADGETQYF
>TRBJ2-3|TRBV14|TRBD2|NA
TGTGCCAGCAGCCTCAAAAGGACTAGCGGGGGAGGTACGCAGTATTTT
CASSLKRTSGGGTQYF
>TRBJ1-2|TRBV6-5|NA|NA
TGTGCCAGCAGTACCGGGACTGGCTACACCTTC
CASSTGTGYTF
>TRBJ1-2|TRBV12-3/TRBV12-4|NA|NA
TGTGCCAGCAGTTTATCAGGGTTCGATGGCTACACCTTC
CASSLSGFDGYTF
>TRBJ1-6|TRBV2|NA|few
TGTGCCAGCAGACAGGATAATTCACCCCTCCACTTT
CASRQDNSPLHF
>TRBJ1-2|TRBV14|NA|NA
TGTGCCAGCAGCCAAGGTCTCCGGGGCCTGGTCTATGGCTACACCTTC
CASSQGLRGLVYGYTF
>TRBJ2-7|TRBV4-1|TRBD1|NA
TGCGCCAGCAGCCAAGCCCCCCTTCTACAGGGGGCGAGATACGAGCAGTACTTC
CASSQAPLLQGARYEQYF
>TRBJ1-1|TRBV5-6|NA|few
TGTGCCAGCAGCTTCGTAGGAGGGACTGAAGCTTTCTTT
CASSFVGGTEAFF
>TRBJ1-1|TRBV7-8|TRBD1|NA
TGTGCCAGCAGCTTAAGGGACAGACTAGAGAGGAGCACTGAAGCTTTCTTT
CASSLRDRLERSTEAFF
>TRBJ2-1|TRBV6-5|TRBD1|NA
TGTGCCAGCAGTCGGGACAGAAACTACAATGAGCAGTTCTTC
CASSRDRNYNEQFF
>TRBJ1-1|TRBV10-3|NA|once
TGTGCCATCAGTGAGGCGCCTGGACTCGGCGAGAACACTGAAGCTTTCTTT
CAISEAPGLGENTEAFF
>TRBJ1-3|TRBV7-2|TRBD1|NA
TGTGCCAGCAGCTTACGACAGGGGGCTGGAAACACCATATATTTT
CASSLRQGAGNTIYF
>TRBJ1-1|TRBV28|NA|few
TGTGCCAGCAGTTTCCCCGGGACGAGGGACACTGAAGCTTTCTTT
CASSFPGTRDTEAFF
>TRBJ2-3|TRBV5-1|NA|once
TGCGCCAGCACCCCCGAGGGGGTTGGTACGCAGTATTTT
CASTPEGVGTQYF